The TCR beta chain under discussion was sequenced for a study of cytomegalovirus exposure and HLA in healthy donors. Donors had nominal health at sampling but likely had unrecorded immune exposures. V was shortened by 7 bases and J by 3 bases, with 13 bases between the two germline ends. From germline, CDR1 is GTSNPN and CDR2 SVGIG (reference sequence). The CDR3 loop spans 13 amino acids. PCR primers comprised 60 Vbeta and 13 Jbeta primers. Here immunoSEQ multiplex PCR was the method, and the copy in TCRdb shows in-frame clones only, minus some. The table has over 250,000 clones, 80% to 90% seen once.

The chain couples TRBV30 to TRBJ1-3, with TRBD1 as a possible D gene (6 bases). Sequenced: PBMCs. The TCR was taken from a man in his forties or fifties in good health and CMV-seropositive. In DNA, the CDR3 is TGTGCCTCCCTAGGGGGTTATGGAAACACCATATATTTT. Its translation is CASLGGYGNTIYF.